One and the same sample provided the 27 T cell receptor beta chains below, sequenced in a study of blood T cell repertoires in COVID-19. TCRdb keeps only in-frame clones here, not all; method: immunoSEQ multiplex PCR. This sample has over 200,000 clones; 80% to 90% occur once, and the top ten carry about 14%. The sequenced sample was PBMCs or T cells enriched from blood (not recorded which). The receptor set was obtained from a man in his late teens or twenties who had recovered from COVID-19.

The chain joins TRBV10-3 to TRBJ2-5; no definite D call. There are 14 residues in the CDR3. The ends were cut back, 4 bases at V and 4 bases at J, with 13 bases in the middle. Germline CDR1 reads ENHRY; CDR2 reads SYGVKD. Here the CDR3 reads CAISGGPRIETQYF. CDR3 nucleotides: TGTGCCATCAGTGGAGGTCCGCGTATAGAGACCCAGTACTTC.

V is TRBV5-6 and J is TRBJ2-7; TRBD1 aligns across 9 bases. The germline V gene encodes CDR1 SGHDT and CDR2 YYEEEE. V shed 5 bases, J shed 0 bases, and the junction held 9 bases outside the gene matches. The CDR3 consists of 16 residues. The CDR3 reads CASSETGQGRSYEQYF. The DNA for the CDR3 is TGTGCCAGCAGTGAGACTGGACAGGGGCGCTCCTACGAGCAGTACTTC.

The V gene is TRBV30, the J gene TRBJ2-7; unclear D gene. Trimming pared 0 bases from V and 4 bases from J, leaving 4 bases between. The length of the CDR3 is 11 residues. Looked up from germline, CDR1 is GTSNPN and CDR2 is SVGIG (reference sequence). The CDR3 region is CAWSVLYEQYF. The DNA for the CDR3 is TGTGCCTGGAGTGTACTGTACGAGCAGTACTTC.

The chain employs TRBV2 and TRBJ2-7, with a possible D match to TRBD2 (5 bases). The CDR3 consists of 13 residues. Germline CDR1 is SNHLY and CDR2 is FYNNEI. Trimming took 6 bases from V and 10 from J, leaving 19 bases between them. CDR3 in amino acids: CASSLLDWQDQYF. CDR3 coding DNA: TGTGCCAGCAGCCTACTAGACTGGCAGGATCAGTACTTC.

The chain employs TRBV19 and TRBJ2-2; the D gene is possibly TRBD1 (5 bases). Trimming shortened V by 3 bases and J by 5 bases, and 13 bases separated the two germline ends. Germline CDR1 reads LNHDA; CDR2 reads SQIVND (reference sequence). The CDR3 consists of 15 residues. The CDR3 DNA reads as TGTGCCAGTAGTATTGGCAGGGCCTCAACCGGGGAGCTGTTTTTT. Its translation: CASSIGRASTGELFF.

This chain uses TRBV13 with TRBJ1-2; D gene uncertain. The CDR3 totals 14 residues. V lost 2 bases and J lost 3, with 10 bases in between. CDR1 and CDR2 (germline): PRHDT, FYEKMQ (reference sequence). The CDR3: CASSLFPGDYGYTF. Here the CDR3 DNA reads TGTGCCAGCAGCTTATTTCCGGGAGACTATGGCTACACCTTC.

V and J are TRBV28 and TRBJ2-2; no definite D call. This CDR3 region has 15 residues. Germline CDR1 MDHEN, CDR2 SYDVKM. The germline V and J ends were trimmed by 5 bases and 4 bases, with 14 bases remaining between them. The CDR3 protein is CASSPLAASTGELFF. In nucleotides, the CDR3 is TGTGCCAGCAGTCCTTTAGCTGCTAGCACCGGGGAGCTGTTTTTT.

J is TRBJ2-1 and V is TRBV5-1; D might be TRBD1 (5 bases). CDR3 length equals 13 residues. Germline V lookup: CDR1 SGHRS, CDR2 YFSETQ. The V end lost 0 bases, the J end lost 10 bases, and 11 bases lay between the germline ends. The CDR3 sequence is CASSLAGAREQFF. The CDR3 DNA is TGCGCCAGCAGCTTGGCTGGGGCGCGCGAGCAGTTCTTC.

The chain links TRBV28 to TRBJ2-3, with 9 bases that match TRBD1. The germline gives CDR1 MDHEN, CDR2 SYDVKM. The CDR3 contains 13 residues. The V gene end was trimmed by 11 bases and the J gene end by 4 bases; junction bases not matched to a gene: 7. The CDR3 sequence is CAGAGQGPDTQYF. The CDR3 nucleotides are TGTGCCGGCGCGGGACAGGGACCAGATACGCAGTATTTT.

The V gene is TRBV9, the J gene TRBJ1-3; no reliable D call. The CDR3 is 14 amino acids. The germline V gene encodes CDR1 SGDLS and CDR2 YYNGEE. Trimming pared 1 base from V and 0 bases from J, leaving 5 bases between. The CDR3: CASSVLSSGNTIYF. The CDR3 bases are TGTGCCAGCAGCGTACTGAGCTCTGGAAACACCATATATTTT.

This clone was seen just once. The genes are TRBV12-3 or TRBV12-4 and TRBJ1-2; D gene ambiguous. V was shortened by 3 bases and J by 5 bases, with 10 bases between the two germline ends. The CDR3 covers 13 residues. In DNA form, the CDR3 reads TGTGCCAGCAGTTTGTTCGAGGGTTATGGCTACACCTTC. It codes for CASSLFEGYGYTF.

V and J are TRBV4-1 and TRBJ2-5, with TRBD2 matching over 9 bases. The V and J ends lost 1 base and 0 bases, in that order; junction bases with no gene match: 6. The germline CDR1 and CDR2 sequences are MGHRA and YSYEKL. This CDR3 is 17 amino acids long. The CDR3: CASSQVFTSGYQETQYF. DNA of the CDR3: TGCGCCAGCAGCCAAGTTTTCACTAGCGGGTACCAAGAGACCCAGTACTTC.

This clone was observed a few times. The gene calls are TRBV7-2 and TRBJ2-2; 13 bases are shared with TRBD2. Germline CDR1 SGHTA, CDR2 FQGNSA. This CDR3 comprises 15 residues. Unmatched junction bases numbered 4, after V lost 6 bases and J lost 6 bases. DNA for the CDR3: TGTGCCAGCAGTTTCGGGACTAGCGGGGCCGGGGAGCTGTTTTTT. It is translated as CASSFGTSGAGELFF.

This CDR3 is CASSMTSGYEQYF. CDR3 nucleotide sequence: TGTGCCAGTAGCATGACTAGCGGGTACGAGCAGTACTTC. The rearrangement joins TRBV19 to TRBJ2-7; 10 bases match TRBD2. J gave up 4 bases and V 6 bases, and 3 bases lay outside the gene matches. CDR1 and CDR2 (germline): LNHDA, SQIVND (reference sequence). The CDR3 runs to 13 residues.

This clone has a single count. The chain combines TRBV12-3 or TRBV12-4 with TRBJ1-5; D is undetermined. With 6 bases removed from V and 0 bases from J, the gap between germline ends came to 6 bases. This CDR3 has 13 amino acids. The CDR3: CASSPSSNQPQHF. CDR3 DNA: TGTGCCAGCAGCCCCAGTAGCAATCAGCCCCAGCATTTT.

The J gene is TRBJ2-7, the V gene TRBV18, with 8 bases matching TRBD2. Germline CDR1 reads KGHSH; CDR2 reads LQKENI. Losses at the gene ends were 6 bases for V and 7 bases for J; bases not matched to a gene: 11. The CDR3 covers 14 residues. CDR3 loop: CASSPGTRGEEQYF. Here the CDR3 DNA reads TGTGCCAGCTCTCCCGGGACTAGAGGTGAGGAGCAGTACTTC.

The CDR3 bases are TGTGCCAGCAGCCATCAGGGTTCCTCCTACGAGCAGTACTTC. Amino acid sequence: CASSHQGSSYEQYF. The chain combines TRBV3-1 (or the pseudogene TRBV3-2) with TRBJ2-7; TRBD1 might be the D (5 bases). This CDR3 spans 14 amino acids. Looked up from germline, CDR1 is LGHDT and CDR2 is YNNKEL (reference sequence). V lost 3 bases and J lost 0, with 9 bases in between.

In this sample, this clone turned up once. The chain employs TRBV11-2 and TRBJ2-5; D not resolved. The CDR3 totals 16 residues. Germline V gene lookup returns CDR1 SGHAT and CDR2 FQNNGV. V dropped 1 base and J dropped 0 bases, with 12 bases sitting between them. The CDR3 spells CASSLVVGSNQETQYF. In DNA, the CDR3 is TGTGCCAGCAGCTTAGTAGTTGGTAGCAACCAAGAGACCCAGTACTTC.

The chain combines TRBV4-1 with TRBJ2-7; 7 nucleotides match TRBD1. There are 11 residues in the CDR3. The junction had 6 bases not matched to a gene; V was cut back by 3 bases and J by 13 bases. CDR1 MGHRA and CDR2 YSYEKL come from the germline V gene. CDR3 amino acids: CASSQEGQAYF. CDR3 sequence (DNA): TGCGCCAGCAGCCAGGAAGGACAGGCTTACTTC.

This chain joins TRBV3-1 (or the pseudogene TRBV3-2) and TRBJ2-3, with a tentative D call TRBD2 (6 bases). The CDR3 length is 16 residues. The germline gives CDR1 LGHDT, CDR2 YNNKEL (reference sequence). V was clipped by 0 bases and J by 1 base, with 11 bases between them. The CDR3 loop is CASSQDQERGTDTQYF. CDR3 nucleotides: TGTGCCAGCAGCCAAGATCAGGAGCGGGGCACAGATACGCAGTATTTT.

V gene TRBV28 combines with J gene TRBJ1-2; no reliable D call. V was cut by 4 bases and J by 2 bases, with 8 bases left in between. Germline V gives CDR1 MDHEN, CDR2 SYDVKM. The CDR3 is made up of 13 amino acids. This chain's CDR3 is CASSSNRNYGYTF. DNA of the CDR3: TGTGCCAGCAGTTCGAATCGGAACTATGGCTACACCTTC.

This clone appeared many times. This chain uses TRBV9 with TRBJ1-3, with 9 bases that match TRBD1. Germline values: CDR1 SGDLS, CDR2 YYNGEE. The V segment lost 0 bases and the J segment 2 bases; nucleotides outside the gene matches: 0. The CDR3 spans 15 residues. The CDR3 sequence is CASSVGQGAGNTIYF. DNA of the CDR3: TGTGCCAGCAGCGTAGGACAGGGGGCTGGAAACACCATATATTTT.

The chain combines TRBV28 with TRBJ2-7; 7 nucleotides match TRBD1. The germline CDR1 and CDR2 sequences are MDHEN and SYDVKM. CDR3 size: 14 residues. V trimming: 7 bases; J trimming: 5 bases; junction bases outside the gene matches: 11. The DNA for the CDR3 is TGTGCCAGCACAACGACAGGGCGGTTCAACGAGCAGTACTTC. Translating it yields CASTTTGRFNEQYF.

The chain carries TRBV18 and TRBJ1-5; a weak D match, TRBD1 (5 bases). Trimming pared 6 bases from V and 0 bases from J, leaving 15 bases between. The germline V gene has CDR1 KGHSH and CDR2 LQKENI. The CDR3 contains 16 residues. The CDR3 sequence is CASSPDPGNSNQPQHF. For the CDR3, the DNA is TGTGCCAGCTCCCCCGATCCAGGGAATAGCAATCAGCCCCAGCATTTT. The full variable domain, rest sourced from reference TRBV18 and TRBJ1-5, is NAGVMQNPRHLVRRRGQEARLRCSPMKGHSHVYWYRQLPEEGLKFMVYLQKENIIDESGMPKERFSAEFPKEGPSILRIQQVVRGDSAAYFCASSPDPGNSNQPQHFGDGTRLSIL.

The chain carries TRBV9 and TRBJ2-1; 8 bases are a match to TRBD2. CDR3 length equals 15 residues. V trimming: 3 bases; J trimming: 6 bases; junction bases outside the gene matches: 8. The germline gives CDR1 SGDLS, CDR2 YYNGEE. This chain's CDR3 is CASSDGTSVTNEQFF. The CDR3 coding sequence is TGTGCCAGCAGCGACGGGACTAGTGTAACCAATGAGCAGTTCTTC.

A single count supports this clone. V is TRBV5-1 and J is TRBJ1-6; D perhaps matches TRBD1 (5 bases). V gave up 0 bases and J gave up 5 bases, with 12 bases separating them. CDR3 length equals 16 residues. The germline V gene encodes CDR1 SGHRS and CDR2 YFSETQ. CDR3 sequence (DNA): TGCGCCAGCAGCTTGGGAGGGAGGGGAAATAATTCACCCCTCCACTTT. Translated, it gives CASSLGGRGNNSPLHF.

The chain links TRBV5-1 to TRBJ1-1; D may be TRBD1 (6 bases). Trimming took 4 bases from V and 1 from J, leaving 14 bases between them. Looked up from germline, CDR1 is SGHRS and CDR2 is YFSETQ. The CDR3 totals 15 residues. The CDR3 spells CASSRNRQANTEAFF. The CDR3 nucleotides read TGCGCCAGCAGCCGAAATCGACAGGCGAACACTGAAGCTTTCTTT. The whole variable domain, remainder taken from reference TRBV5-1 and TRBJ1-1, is KAGVTQTPRYLIKTRGQQVTLSCSPISGHRSVSWYQQTPGQGLQFLFEYFSETQRNKGNFPGRFSGRQFSNSRSEMNVSTLELGDSALYLCASSRNRQANTEAFFGQGTRLTVV.